The 25 T cell receptor beta chains in this list originate from one sample, sequenced in a study of cytomegalovirus exposure and HLA in healthy donors. Primers: 60 Vbeta forward and 13 Jbeta reverse. Assay: immunoSEQ multiplex PCR; the TCRdb copy retains only in-frame clones and omits some. The sample shows roughly 62,000 clones, 70% to 75% of them seen only once. What was sequenced was PBMCs. All receptors come from a woman aged 25 to 39 in good health and CMV-seronegative.

The chain combines TRBV2 with TRBJ2-7; 7 bases are a match to TRBD1. V trimming: 4 bases; J trimming: 3 bases; junction bases outside the gene matches: 12. The CDR3 has 16 residues. Germline V lookup: CDR1 SNHLY, CDR2 FYNNEI. Here the CDR3 reads CASSAGQIRMDYEQYF. CDR3 DNA sequence: TGTGCCAGCAGTGCGGGACAGATAAGGATGGACTACGAGCAGTACTTC.

The rearrangement joins TRBV5-1 to TRBJ2-2, with 8 bases aligning to TRBD2. The CDR3 extends over 16 amino acids. Germline-derived CDR1 and CDR2 are SGHRS and YFSETQ. V shed 0 bases, J shed 5 bases, and the junction held 6 bases outside the gene matches. This chain's CDR3 is CASSLEGTRSTGELFF. The DNA for the CDR3 is TGCGCCAGCAGCTTGGAAGGGACTAGGAGTACCGGGGAGCTGTTTTTT.

CDR3 nucleotides: TGCGCCAGCAGCTCGGGGACAGGGGGCTCTCAGCCCCAGCATTTT. It yields the protein CASSSGTGGSQPQHF. The chain combines TRBV5-1 with TRBJ1-5, with 12 bases lining up with TRBD1. This CDR3 has 15 amino acids. The junction had 4 bases not matched to a gene; V was cut back by 3 bases and J by 6 bases. In germline, CDR1 is SGHRS, CDR2 YFSETQ.

The V and J genes are TRBV7-9 and TRBJ2-1; 8 nucleotides agree with TRBD2. V lost 4 bases, J lost 4 bases, and 6 bases stayed unmatched. The CDR3 runs 15 residues. Germline V lookup: CDR1 SEHNR, CDR2 FQNEAQ (reference sequence). CDR3 in amino acids: CASSSGRGAYNEQFF. As DNA, the CDR3 is TGTGCCAGCAGCTCAGGGCGGGGGGCTTACAATGAGCAGTTCTTC.

A few counts support this clone. This rearrangement joins TRBV20-1 to TRBJ2-5, with D uncertain. This CDR3 contains 10 residues. Trimming left V 3 bases short and J 5 bases short, with 4 bases between. The germline gives CDR1 DFQATT, CDR2 SNEGSKA (reference sequence). Here the CDR3 reads CSASIETQYF. In DNA, the CDR3 is TGCAGTGCTAGTATCGAGACCCAGTACTTC.

The rearrangement uses TRBV15 and TRBJ2-3; D is possibly TRBD2 (5 bases). Germline V lookup: CDR1 LNHNV, CDR2 YYDKDF (reference sequence). V was shortened by 0 bases and J by 0 bases, with 13 bases between the two germline ends. This CDR3 contains 17 residues. The CDR3 DNA reads TGTGCCACCAGCAGAGATCTCGAGGGAACTAGCACAGATACGCAGTATTTT. Protein product: CATSRDLEGTSTDTQYF.

V gene TRBV14 combines with J gene TRBJ2-3; 12 nucleotides match TRBD2. With V trimmed by 4 bases and J by 4 bases, 6 bases remained unmatched. Germline V gene lookup returns CDR1 SGHDN and CDR2 FVKESK. CDR3 length: 16 residues. The DNA for the CDR3 is TGTGCCAGCAGCCTCACTGGGACTAGCGGGCCAGATACGCAGTATTTT. Residues: CASSLTGTSGPDTQYF.

This clone appeared once. The chain combines TRBV6-5 with TRBJ1-1; no clear D. The germline V gene has CDR1 MNHEY and CDR2 SVGAGI. V shed 10 bases and J shed 4 bases, with 16 bases lying between them. The CDR3 is made up of 13 amino acids. CDR3: CAITNQPGTEAFF. The CDR3 DNA follows: TGTGCCATTACTAATCAGCCGGGCACTGAAGCTTTCTTT.

This clone was seen a few times. The chain joins TRBV2 to TRBJ2-7; weak D call: TRBD1 (5 bases). This CDR3 has 19 amino acids. Germline V lookup: CDR1 SNHLY, CDR2 FYNNEI. V lost 0 bases, J lost 12 bases, and 33 bases lay in between. The CDR3 sequence is CASSEASTLLTVEGAPLYF. CDR3 DNA sequence: TGTGCCAGCAGTGAAGCGAGTACCCTCCTTACGGTGGAAGGGGCCCCACTGTACTTC.

This chain joins TRBV2 and TRBJ1-5; D call uncertain. CDR3 length equals 14 residues. Deletions cut 4 bases from V and 3 bases from J, with 10 bases between. Germline V gene data show CDR1 as SNHLY and CDR2 as FYNNEI. CDR3 region: CASSVFRVNQPQHF. CDR3 in DNA: TGTGCCAGCAGTGTGTTCCGGGTCAATCAGCCCCAGCATTTT.

The chain recombines TRBV11-3 with TRBJ2-1; unclear D gene. Looked up from germline, CDR1 is SGHNT and CDR2 is YENEEA. V dropped 3 bases and J dropped 4 bases, with 4 bases sitting between them. The CDR3 is 12 residues long. In nucleotides, the CDR3 is TGTGCCAGCAGCTTGCGTTACAATGAGCAGTTCTTC. Protein: CASSLRYNEQFF.

The chain joins TRBV10-1 to TRBJ2-1; TRBD2 matches 9 bases. The germline CDR1 and CDR2 sequences are WNHNN and SYGVQD (reference sequence). Germline trimming cut 4 bases from V and 6 bases from J; bases unmatched to any gene: 4. CDR3 length: 14 residues. The CDR3, as DNA: TGCGCCAGCAGTGGTTTAGCGGGAGTCAATGAGCAGTTCTTC. Translation gives CASSGLAGVNEQFF.

CDR3 sequence (DNA): TGTGCCAGTAGTATAGAGGGCGGGAAGCCCCAGCATTTT. Protein: CASSIEGGKPQHF. The J gene is TRBJ1-5, the V gene TRBV19; no clear D gene. The V end lost 0 bases, the J end lost 8 bases, and 8 bases lay between the germline ends. Germline loops: CDR1 LNHDA, CDR2 SQIVND (reference sequence). The CDR3 runs 13 residues.

The chain carries TRBV28 and TRBJ2-1; TRBD1 agrees at 10 bases. This CDR3 is 15 amino acids long. Germline CDR1 and CDR2: MDHEN and SYDVKM. V was clipped by 6 bases and J by 10 bases; unmatched bases: 12. CDR3 DNA sequence: TGTGCCAGCAGCGTCCGGGACAGGGGCTTTGGGGAGCAGTTCTTC. Protein: CASSVRDRGFGEQFF.

The chain couples TRBV6-5 to TRBJ1-2; TRBD1 aligns across 8 bases. Trimming cost V 0 bases and J 8 bases; bases outside gene matches: 5. This CDR3 comprises 14 residues. Germline CDR1 reads MNHEY; CDR2 reads SVGAGI. CDR3 region: CASSYSQGARGYTF. Here the CDR3 DNA reads TGTGCCAGCAGTTACTCTCAGGGGGCGCGGGGCTACACCTTC.

This clone was counted a few times. The chain carries TRBV5-6 and TRBJ2-1; TRBD2 aligns across 8 bases. V shed 4 bases and J 3 bases; nucleotides not matched to a gene: 3. The CDR3 contains 14 residues. Germline CDR1 reads SGHDT; CDR2 reads YYEEEE. The CDR3 is CASSRGGIYNEQFF. CDR3 nucleotides: TGTGCCAGCAGCCGCGGGGGGATCTACAATGAGCAGTTCTTC.

This clone was counted between two and nine times. The chain combines TRBV5-6 with TRBJ1-1; the match to TRBD1 covers 7 bases. CDR3 length equals 14 residues. The V segment lost 2 bases and the J segment 8 bases; nucleotides outside the gene matches: 9. Per germline, CDR1 SGHDT and CDR2 YYEEEE. The CDR3 protein is CASSFYDRVGEAFF. CDR3 nucleotide sequence: TGTGCCAGCAGCTTCTATGACAGGGTCGGAGAAGCTTTCTTT.

This clone was seen a few times. V usage is TRBV5-8 and J usage is TRBJ1-1, with TRBD1 as a possible D gene (5 bases). CDR1 and CDR2 from the germline V gene are SGHTS and YDEGEE. The CDR3 has 15 amino acids. V lost 2 bases and J 3 bases, leaving 14 bases between the germline ends. CDR3 region: CASSLAQGMYTEAFF. The DNA of the CDR3 is TGTGCCAGCAGCTTAGCGCAGGGTATGTACACTGAAGCTTTCTTT.

The chain recombines TRBV6-5 with TRBJ1-1; 9 bases agree with TRBD1. Germline CDR1 reads MNHEY; CDR2 reads SVGAGI. J gave up 5 bases and V 4 bases, and 11 bases lay outside the gene matches. The CDR3 length is 16 residues. Written as DNA, the CDR3 is TGTGCCAGCAGTTTCGTATACAGGGGGCGCCGGACTGAAGCTTTCTTT. As protein: CASSFVYRGRRTEAFF.

V is TRBV27 and J is TRBJ2-2; perhaps TRBD2 as D (5 bases). Germline V gene lookup returns CDR1 MNHEY and CDR2 SMNVEV (reference sequence). V lost 3 bases, J lost 3 bases, and 8 bases lay in between. The CDR3 is 14 residues long. The CDR3 bases are TGTGCCAGCAGTTTTGGGCGGGACACCGGGGAGCTGTTTTTT. It codes for CASSFGRDTGELFF.

The chain links TRBV13 to TRBJ2-7; D possibly corresponds to TRBD1 (5 bases). CDR3 length equals 15 residues. Germline assignment: CDR1 PRHDT and CDR2 FYEKMQ (reference sequence). V lost 5 bases and J lost 2, with 16 bases in between. The CDR3 coding sequence is TGTGCCAGCAGCCAAAGGGGTAAGGCAGCCTACGAGCAGTACGTC. This encodes CASSQRGKAAYEQYV.

The chain has TRBV7-9 and TRBJ1-2; TRBD1 matches at 7 bases. Germline V gene lookup returns CDR1 SEHNR and CDR2 FQNEAQ (reference sequence). The J segment lost 0 bases and the V segment lost 1 base, leaving 5 bases of the junction unmatched. The CDR3 has 16 amino acids. CDR3 nucleotides: TGTGCCAGCAGCTTAGAGACAGGGTTTACTAACTATGGCTACACCTTC. Its protein product is CASSLETGFTNYGYTF.

The gene calls are TRBV28 and TRBJ1-2, with unresolved D. Germline CDR1 MDHEN, CDR2 SYDVKM. The CDR3 sequence is 13 residues long. The ends were cut back, 3 bases at V and 3 bases at J, with 8 bases in the middle. CDR3 sequence (DNA): TGTGCCAGCAGTTTGCAGGAGGACTATGGCTACACCTTC. This codes for CASSLQEDYGYTF.

This clone showed up just a few times. The chain couples TRBV7-3 to TRBJ2-3, with TRBD2 matching 12 bases. Germline CDR1 reads SGHTA; CDR2 reads FQGTGA. The length of the CDR3 is 20 residues. With 2 bases clipped from V and 4 bases from J, the junction kept 16 bases outside the gene matches. CDR3 in amino acids: CASSLVYGKTSGRTSDTQYF. The CDR3 nucleotides read TGTGCCAGCAGCTTAGTTTACGGGAAGACTAGCGGGAGAACATCAGATACGCAGTATTTT.

The chain joins TRBV5-4 to TRBJ2-3; 8 positions agree with TRBD2. Germline trimming cut 5 bases from V and 3 bases from J; bases unmatched to any gene: 11. From germline, CDR1 is SGHNT and CDR2 YYREEE (reference sequence). CDR3 size: 16 residues. In DNA, the CDR3 is TGTGCCAGCAGATCCCCCGGGACTAGTAAAACAGATACGCAGTATTTT. As protein: CASRSPGTSKTDTQYF. Complete variable domain (other parts from reference TRBV5-4 and TRBJ2-3): ETGVTQSPTHLIKTRGQQVTLRCSSQSGHNTVSWYQQALGQGPQFIFQYYREEENGRGNFPPRFSGLQFPNYSSELNVNALELDDSALYLCASRSPGTSKTDTQYFGPGTRLTVL.